The 21 T cell receptor beta chains below were found in one sample sequenced in a study of identifying expanded T cells in peripheral blood (dated by TCRdb to the late 2010s). Library creation used the immunoSEQ multiplex PCR assay. As stored in TCRdb, this immuneACCESS dataset retains in-frame rearrangements with V and J assigned. A fraction of the clones does not appear; measured against another copy, unresolved V genes explain less than half of the discrepancy, and the remainder lacks a known reason. The sample includes roughly 61,000 clones, with approximately 89% observed a single time. Roughly 3.5% of the sample is in the top ten clones. The specimen sequenced was blood. The origin of the receptors is a person aged 18 to 75 in good health.

The chain uses TRBV28 and TRBJ2-3; 8 bases are a match to TRBD2. Germline-derived CDR1 and CDR2 are MDHEN and SYDVKM. The CDR3 is 14 amino acids. Germline trimming cut 6 bases from V and 4 bases from J; bases unmatched to any gene: 6. The CDR3 bases are TGTGCCAGCAGACCGGGGGGGCCCGCAGATACGCAGTATTTT. This encodes CASRPGGPADTQYF.

The table lists this clone with a count of one. V and J are TRBV10-1 and TRBJ1-5, with D perhaps matching TRBD1 (5 bases). CDR3 size: 17 residues. Germline CDR1 reads WNHNN; CDR2 reads SYGVQD (reference sequence). The V end lost 11 bases, the J end lost 0 bases, and 23 bases lay between the germline ends. The CDR3 DNA is TGCGCCCAAGGTAAGAGGGTGGGGGTCACTAGCAATCAGCCCCAGCATTTT. This encodes CAQGKRVGVTSNQPQHF.

CDR3 in amino acids: CASSETASNKNTEAFF. CDR3 bases: TGTGCCAGCAGTGAAACGGCTTCTAATAAGAACACTGAAGCTTTCTTT. V is TRBV6-1 and J is TRBJ1-1; D is ambiguous. This CDR3 region has 16 residues. In germline, CDR1 is MNHNS, CDR2 SASEGT. V dropped 2 bases and J dropped 1 base, with 14 bases sitting between them.

CDR3 protein: CASSLLAGGPDTQYF. CDR3 bases: TGTGCCAGCAGCCTACTAGCGGGGGGGCCAGATACGCAGTATTTT. The chain has TRBV6-6 and TRBJ2-3, with 13 bases fitting TRBD2. Per the germline V gene, CDR1 is MNHNY and CDR2 is SVGAGI (reference sequence). After removal of 6 bases from V and 4 bases from J, the junction contained 4 bases not matched to a gene. The CDR3 consists of 15 residues.

This chain connects TRBV21-1 to TRBJ1-1. TRBV21-1 is annotated as a pseudogene. This CDR3 has 17 residues. CDR3 DNA sequence: TGTGCCAGCAGCAAAATTAACAGCCCTAAGGGTCACACTGAAGCTTTCTTT. Its translation: CASSKINSPKGHTEAFF.

The rearrangement uses TRBV7-6 and TRBJ1-6; 8 nucleotides align to TRBD1. V lost 5 bases to trimming and J lost 7 bases; unmatched junction nucleotides: 13. Germline lookup yields CDR1 SGHVS and CDR2 FNYEAQ. CDR3 length: 17 amino acids. The CDR3 bases are TGTGCCAGCAGCCCAGACAGGGGATTAGGGGCCAATTCACCCCTCCACTTT. Translated, it gives CASSPDRGLGANSPLHF.

V usage is TRBV5-1 and J usage is TRBJ1-5, with 7 bases identical to TRBD1. CDR1 is SGHRS, CDR2 YFSETQ, per germline. The CDR3 totals 15 residues. V dropped 0 bases and J dropped 2; count of bases not matched to a gene: 2. CDR3 protein: CASSLEGAGNQPQHF. The CDR3 DNA is TGCGCCAGCAGCTTGGAGGGGGCTGGCAATCAGCCCCAGCATTTT.

The chain links TRBV11-1 to TRBJ1-2, with D perhaps TRBD1 (6 bases). This CDR3 contains 16 residues. Per the germline V gene, CDR1 is SGHAT and CDR2 is FQDESV (reference sequence). V dropped 5 bases and J dropped 7 bases, with 23 bases sitting between them. The CDR3 DNA sequence: TGTGCCAGCAGCCCAGCGGGGGACAACGGTATAGGTGGCTACACCTTC. Residues: CASSPAGDNGIGGYTF.

The V and J genes are TRBV7-2 and TRBJ2-7; 12 bases are shared with TRBD2. Germline CDR1 is SGHTA and CDR2 is FQGNSA. V dropped 2 bases and J dropped 2; count of bases not matched to a gene: 4. This CDR3 has 16 residues. This CDR3 is CASSLLAGGFPYEQYF. CDR3 sequence (DNA): TGTGCCAGCAGCTTACTAGCGGGAGGGTTTCCCTACGAGCAGTACTTC.

The chain joins TRBV7-2 to TRBJ1-2; D is possibly TRBD1 (6 bases). Trimming removed 3 bases from V and 7 bases from J, with 15 bases in between. CDR3 length: 14 residues. From germline, CDR1 is SGHTA and CDR2 FQGNSA. The CDR3 region is CASSFKYGGGGYTF. In nucleotides, the CDR3 is TGTGCCAGCAGCTTCAAGTACGGGGGCGGTGGCTACACCTTC. Using reference TRBV7-2 and TRBJ1-2 for the parts outside the CDR3, the full variable domain is GAGVSQSPSNKVTEKGKDVELRCDPISGHTALYWYRQSLGQGLEFLIYFQGNSAPDKSGLPSDRFSAERTGGSVSTLTIQRTQQEDSAVYLCASSFKYGGGGYTFGSGTRLTVV.

The genes are TRBV9 and TRBJ2-2; TRBD1 matches 10 bases. The CDR3 totals 16 residues. In germline, CDR1 is SGDLS, CDR2 YYNGEE. Trimming cost V 2 bases and J 2 bases; bases outside gene matches: 3. In nucleotides, the CDR3 is TGTGCCAGCAGCGTGTCGACAGGGGGCAACACCGGGGAGCTGTTTTTT. This gives the protein CASSVSTGGNTGELFF.

V and J are TRBV19 and TRBJ1-5, with unresolved D. The CDR3 length is 16 residues. V dropped 6 bases and J dropped 1 base, with 16 bases sitting between them. Germline assignment: CDR1 LNHDA and CDR2 SQIVND (reference sequence). As DNA, the CDR3 is TGTGCCAGTAGCCTGGCGGGATGGGCAAGCAATCAGCCCCAGCATTTT. Its translation is CASSLAGWASNQPQHF.

In this sample, this clone turned up once. The gene calls are TRBV27 and TRBJ2-1; no clear D gene. Germline assignment: CDR1 MNHEY and CDR2 SMNVEV (reference sequence). The CDR3 runs 13 residues. Trimming took off 2 bases at V and 4 bases at J, with 6 bases between the two ends. The CDR3 is CASSLNRYNEQFF. Here the CDR3 DNA reads TGTGCCAGCAGTTTAAACAGATACAATGAGCAGTTCTTC.

J is TRBJ2-1 and V is TRBV9; 8 positions match TRBD2. This CDR3 region has 16 residues. From germline, CDR1 is SGDLS and CDR2 YYNGEE. V lost 1 base, J lost 7 bases, and 10 bases stayed unmatched. CDR3 residues: CASSVRRDGRVNEQFF. The CDR3 nucleotides are TGTGCCAGCAGCGTACGTCGAGACGGGAGGGTTAATGAGCAGTTCTTC.

The rearrangement links TRBV5-1 to TRBJ2-3, with D perhaps matching TRBD1 (7 bases). The CDR3 is made up of 15 amino acids. Germline CDR1 SGHRS, CDR2 YFSETQ. The ends were cut back, 3 bases at V and 1 base at J, with 12 bases in the middle. This CDR3 reads CASSSEGQRTDTQYF. CDR3 bases: TGCGCCAGCAGCTCGGAGGGACAGCGCACAGATACGCAGTATTTT.

This chain uses TRBV4-3 with TRBJ2-3; D gene unclear. The CDR3 is made up of 13 amino acids. From germline, CDR1 is LGHNA and CDR2 YSLEER. Trimming left V 5 bases short and J 4 bases short, with 10 bases between. As DNA, the CDR3 is TGCGCCAGCAGCTATAGACTGGCAGATACGCAGTATTTT. Translated, it gives CASSYRLADTQYF.

The genes are TRBV9 and TRBJ2-1; 8 bases are a match to TRBD2. CDR1 and CDR2 (germline): SGDLS, YYNGEE. Trimming cost V 7 bases and J 5 bases; bases outside gene matches: 8. The CDR3 totals 14 residues. CDR3 in DNA: TGTGCCAGCGCACCAGGACTAGCCAACAATGAGCAGTTCTTC. Translated: CASAPGLANNEQFF.

The chain employs TRBV9 and TRBJ2-2, with D hard to call. Trimming removed 3 bases from V and 0 bases from J, with 9 bases in between. This CDR3 is built from 15 residues. Germline V gene lookup returns CDR1 SGDLS and CDR2 YYNGEE. This chain's CDR3 is CASSEYGANTGELFF. As DNA, the CDR3 is TGTGCCAGCAGCGAATACGGTGCGAACACCGGGGAGCTGTTTTTT.

The genes are TRBV6-4 and TRBJ2-1; TRBD2 agrees at 11 bases. J gave up 5 bases and V 2 bases, and 2 bases lay outside the gene matches. This CDR3 is built from 15 residues. Per the germline V gene, CDR1 is MRHNA and CDR2 is SNTAGT. CDR3 bases: TGTGCCAGCAGTGACGGGACTAGCGGTAACAATGAGCAGTTCTTC. Amino acids: CASSDGTSGNNEQFF.

The CDR3: CAWSPRSGEQYF. CDR3 bases: TGTGCCTGGAGTCCCCGATCTGGCGAGCAGTACTTC. J is TRBJ2-7 and V is TRBV30; D gene uncertain. Germline V gene lookup returns CDR1 GTSNPN and CDR2 SVGIG (reference sequence). The CDR3 is 12 residues long. The V and J ends lost 2 bases and 6 bases respectively, with 11 bases between them.

The chain couples TRBV5-1 to TRBJ2-7; 12 nucleotides line up with TRBD2. V lost 3 bases to trimming and J lost 3 bases; unmatched junction nucleotides: 10. The germline V gene encodes CDR1 SGHRS and CDR2 YFSETQ. The length of the CDR3 is 17 residues. CDR3: CASSSRLAGEEVYEQYF. The CDR3 nucleotides are TGCGCCAGCAGCTCCCGACTAGCGGGAGAAGAAGTCTACGAGCAGTACTTC.